This TCR beta chain was found in a study of healthy donors' naive CD4 and CD8 T cells (dated by TCRdb to the mid-2010s). Regarding the research as a whole: Donor selection covered three age groups (20-25, 40-50 and 60-70 years) with several people in each, and the resulting cohort had a mean age of almost 45 and was half female. For TCR alpha, a new primer set covering all functional IMGT alpha gene variants was designed, and the rest of the protocol matched the beta-chain workflow. To check how TCR variation relates to lineage commitment, the researchers sequenced rearranged TCR alpha and beta chains taken from naive CD4+ and CD8+ T cells. Peripheral blood mononuclear cells were obtained from about 18 unrelated, healthy individuals. The donors were HLA-typed by sequencing at HLA-A, -B, -C, -DRB1, -DQB1 and -DPB1, using the SBTexcellerator protocol, an ABI3130xl analyzer and SBTengine software. The study at large found these results: The study did not directly address whether homeostatic proliferation of naive T cells might have biased the repertoire. Because alpha and beta chains were sequenced in bulk and could not be paired, combined chain effects were not evaluated. Reportedly, most V and J gene segments showed bias between naive CD4+ and CD8+ cells, and this bias held consistently across donors regardless of HLA genotype. Taken together, V genes, J genes and CDR3 charge appeared to account for about 12% of the variance in CD4/CD8 propensity, mostly acting in an additive way. In both chains, CD4+ lineage was associated with a positively charged CDR3, and CD8+ lineage was associated with a negatively charged CDR3.

Worth noting for this clonotype: The target of this receptor is not known. No per-base quality is available; no much larger clone lies one base away.

Data came from a 454 GS FLX Titanium. A previously published linear amplification protocol was used to build TCR libraries from about 540 ng of total RNA. The Roche/454 Genome Sequencer with Titanium chemistry was used for sequencing. The study's processing was this. 60,000 to 80,000 rearranged TCR alpha transcripts were sequenced from 5 or 6 of the healthy donors. Unique TCR clonotypes were defined by the CDR3 junction under IMGT nomenclature, and duplicate transcripts were removed. Using logistic regression in R 2.13.0, the researchers modeled CD4 versus CD8 status as a function of V and J genes, with an adjustment for donor effects and a Bonferroni correction for multiple testing. TCRdb itself trimmed the public reads at Q25 with fastp, ran MiXCR and retained productive beta chains. When rows share a CDR3 protein, they turn into one entry using the most common DNA and genes. These V and J calls derive from TCRdb rather than the authors' analysis. This sample is represented by about 180,000 distinct CDR3 sequences; about 70% of them were singletons. The ten top clones hold 2.3% of the sample.

Cells with a CD4+CD8-CD45RO-CD45RA+ profile were isolated by FACS and defined as naive CD4+ T cells, and those with a CD8+CD4-CD45RA+CD27bright profile were defined as naive CD8+ T cells. The antibodies used for sorting targeted CD4 (RPA-T4), CD8 (SK1), CD27 (O323), CD45RA (HI100) and CD45RO (UCHL1). Relative to germline, V is missing 6 bases and J is missing 7 bases, with 11 bases of the junction outside any gene match. The germline V gene provides CDR1 SQVTM and CDR2 ANQGSEA. The CDR3 covers 13 residues, taking in both the cysteine and the phenylalanine. The DNA shown is the 39-base CDR3, in frame from base 1.

The receptor comes from a pool of human donors in good health; the sample pools cells from several healthy donors. Sequenced input: naive CD4+ and CD8+ T cells sorted from blood, pooled from several donors. Reading the label with the study, this specimen's cell subset or site is: FACS-sorted naive CD4+ (CD45RO-CD45RA+) and naive CD8+ (CD45RA+CD27bright) T cells. The chain employs TRBV29-1 and TRBJ2-7; the junction holds 8 bases that match TRBD1. This receptor carries the CDR3 CSVLTGQGLEQYF. The nucleotides read TGCAGCGTCCTCACCGGACAGGGTTTAGAGCAGTACTTC.